Listed below are T cell receptor beta chains from one sample, sequenced in a study of a mutant IDH1 vaccine in newly diagnosed glioma. Assay: immunoSEQ multiplex PCR; the TCRdb copy retains only in-frame clones and omits some. This sample has about 68,000 clones, with roughly 84% found just once. No antigens are known for them. Sequencing was performed on PBMCs, taken from a glioma patient whose treatment included an IDH1 peptide vaccine. These receptors originate from a man aged 18-30 years with glioma. Each CDR3 is given with its conserved first and last residue. The D gene is left open where the match is weak. Some rows have no size entry. The others give once, few or many, or a class for an expanded clone.

d_call	clone_size	v_call	cdr3_length	j_call	cdr3_aa	cdr3_nt
NA	NA	TRBV28	16	TRBJ1-1	CASSGSTEALNTEAFF	TGTGCCAGCAGTGGCTCGACAGAAGCACTGAACACTGAAGCTTTCTTT
NA	NA	TRBV4-2	15	TRBJ2-7	CASSQDWLSPSEQYF	TGTGCCAGCAGCCAAGATTGGCTGTCTCCGTCCGAGCAGTACTTC
NA	once	TRBV13	14	TRBJ2-7	CASSLSASSYEQYF	TGTGCCAGCAGCTTATCCGCAAGTTCCTACGAGCAGTACTTC
NA	NA	TRBV28	11	TRBJ2-7	CASKGVREQYF	TGTGCCAGCAAGGGGGTTAGAGAGCAGTACTTC
NA	NA	TRBV25-1	17	TRBJ2-7	CASSEGEQRFSSYEQYF	TGTGCCAGCAGTGAGGGAGAACAGCGATTTAGCTCCTACGAGCAGTACTTC
NA	NA	TRBV4-3	15	TRBJ1-1	CASSPDHWQNTEAFF	TGCGCCAGCAGCCCCGATCATTGGCAAAACACTGAAGCTTTCTTT
TRBD1	NA	TRBV27	15	TRBJ1-1	CASSWTGGPGTEAFF	TGTGCCAGCAGTTGGACAGGGGGCCCAGGCACTGAAGCTTTCTTT
TRBD1	NA	TRBV28	15	TRBJ2-3	CASRELGQLTDTQYF	TGTGCCAGCAGGGAGTTGGGACAGCTCACAGATACGCAGTATTTT
NA	NA	TRBV5-6	15	TRBJ1-5	CASSSYGGGGLPQHF	TGTGCCAGCAGCTCCTACGGGGGCGGGGGATTGCCCCAGCATTTT
NA	NA	TRBV5-5	15	TRBJ2-2	CASSLLSGNTGELFF	TGTGCCAGCAGCTTGCTTAGCGGAAACACCGGGGAGCTGTTTTTT
NA	NA	TRBV5-1	12	TRBJ2-2	CASIRNTGELFF	TGCGCCAGCATAAGGAACACCGGGGAGCTGTTTTTT
NA	NA	TRBV7-2	16	TRBJ1-5	CASSRPGGVSNQPQHF	TGTGCCAGCAGCCGCCCCGGGGGGGTTAGCAATCAGCCCCAGCATTTT
TRBD1	NA	TRBV6-1	15	TRBJ2-7	CASSDWDRGSYEQYF	TGTGCCAGCAGTGATTGGGACAGGGGGAGCTACGAGCAGTACTTC
NA	NA	TRBV19	15	TRBJ2-6	CASSIVQAGANVLTF	TGTGCCAGTAGTATAGTACAGGCTGGGGCCAACGTCCTGACTTTC
NA	NA	TRBV7-9	13	TRBJ1-1	CASSPKRRTEAFF	TGTGCCAGCAGCCCGAAACGCAGGACTGAAGCTTTCTTT
NA	NA	TRBV7-9	15	TRBJ2-7	CASSLLSQAHYEQYF	TGTGCCAGCAGCTTATTATCCCAAGCTCACTACGAGCAGTACTTC
TRBD1	NA	TRBV5-1	14	TRBJ2-7	CASSLVTGEYEQYF	TGCGCCAGCAGCTTGGTAACAGGGGAATACGAGCAGTACTTC
TRBD1	NA	TRBV6-1	16	TRBJ2-7	CASSEAGTGAFYEQYF	TGTGCCAGCAGTGAAGCTGGGACAGGGGCTTTCTACGAGCAGTACTTC
NA	NA	TRBV21-1	17	TRBJ1-5	CASSNRPQVRWDQPQHF	TGTGCCAGCAGCAACCGCCCACAGGTGAGGTGGGATCAGCCCCAGCATTTT
NA	few	TRBV18	12	TRBJ1-1	CASSPQGAEAFF	TGTGCCAGCTCACCCCAGGGTGCTGAAGCTTTCTTT
NA	few	TRBV6-6	16	TRBJ2-1	CASSPPAGSFYNEQFF	TGTGCCAGCAGCCCACCCGCAGGGAGTTTCTACAATGAGCAGTTCTTC
TRBD2	NA	TRBV6-4	17	TRBJ2-6	CASSRLGGGSGANVLTF	TGTGCCAGCAGCCGGCTGGGGGGGGGCTCTGGGGCCAACGTCCTGACTTTC
NA	medium-sized	TRBV6-4	13	TRBJ2-2	CASSADLSGELFF	TGTGCCAGCAGTGCAGACCTCTCGGGGGAGCTGTTTTTT
NA	NA	TRBV19	14	TRBJ1-5	CASSIGGSNQPQHF	TGTGCCAGTAGTATAGGCGGAAGCAATCAGCCCCAGCATTTT
TRBD1	NA	TRBV5-1	17	TRBJ1-1	CASSFRTGKQMGTEAFF	TGCGCCAGCAGCTTTAGGACAGGGAAACAAATGGGGACTGAAGCTTTCTTT
NA	NA	TRBV5-1	15	TRBJ2-7	CASSLAGSQVDEQYF	TGCGCCAGCAGCCTGGCCGGGTCTCAGGTCGACGAGCAGTACTTC
TRBD2	NA	TRBV27	15	TRBJ2-7	CASQERGTRAYEQYF	TGTGCCAGCCAAGAACGAGGGACTAGAGCGTACGAGCAGTACTTC
TRBD2	NA	TRBV7-2	13	TRBJ2-1	CASSNQREYEQFF	TGTGCCAGCAGCAACCAGCGGGAGTACGAGCAGTTCTTC
NA	NA	TRBV28	12	TRBJ1-2	CASSPRWYGYTF	TGTGCCAGCAGTCCCCGTTGGTATGGCTACACCTTC
TRBD2	NA	TRBV28	14	TRBJ2-7	CASSGTKSNYEQYF	TGTGCCAGTTCCGGGACTAAGTCAAACTACGAGCAGTACTTC
NA	NA	TRBV7-8	14	TRBJ1-1	CASSLDTLNTEAFF	TGTGCCAGCAGCTTGGACACTTTGAACACTGAAGCTTTCTTT
TRBD1	NA	TRBV10-3	15	TRBJ1-2	CAISDGTGRTYGYTF	TGTGCCATCAGCGATGGGACAGGCCGAACCTATGGCTACACCTTC
NA	NA	TRBV27	15	TRBJ1-1	CASRLTGGIGTEAFF	TGTGCCAGCAGACTAACCGGGGGGATCGGCACTGAAGCTTTCTTT
NA	NA	TRBV19	16	TRBJ1-3	CASSGDPGGPGDTIYF	TGTGCCAGTAGTGGCGATCCCGGGGGTCCAGGAGACACCATATATTTT
NA	NA	TRBV29-1	13	TRBJ2-7	CSVESPPSYEQYF	TGCAGCGTTGAATCACCCCCCTCCTACGAGCAGTACTTC
TRBD2	NA	TRBV18	14	TRBJ2-7	CASSVLAVAYEQYF	TGTGCCAGCTCGGTGCTAGCGGTTGCCTACGAGCAGTACTTC
NA	NA	TRBV18	14	TRBJ1-1	CASSPGSSNTEAFF	TGTGCCAGCTCACCCGGGTCCTCGAACACTGAAGCTTTCTTT
TRBD1	NA	TRBV4-1	16	TRBJ1-3	CASSQRDRGLGNTIYF	TGCGCCAGCAGCCAACGGGACAGGGGGCTTGGAAACACCATATATTTT
NA	NA	TRBV29-1	12	TRBJ2-1	CIIIGSYNEQFF	TGCATCATCATCGGCTCCTACAATGAGCAGTTCTTC
NA	once	TRBV19	14	TRBJ2-3	CASSAAGHTDTQYF	TGTGCCAGTAGTGCGGCAGGGCACACAGATACGCAGTATTTT